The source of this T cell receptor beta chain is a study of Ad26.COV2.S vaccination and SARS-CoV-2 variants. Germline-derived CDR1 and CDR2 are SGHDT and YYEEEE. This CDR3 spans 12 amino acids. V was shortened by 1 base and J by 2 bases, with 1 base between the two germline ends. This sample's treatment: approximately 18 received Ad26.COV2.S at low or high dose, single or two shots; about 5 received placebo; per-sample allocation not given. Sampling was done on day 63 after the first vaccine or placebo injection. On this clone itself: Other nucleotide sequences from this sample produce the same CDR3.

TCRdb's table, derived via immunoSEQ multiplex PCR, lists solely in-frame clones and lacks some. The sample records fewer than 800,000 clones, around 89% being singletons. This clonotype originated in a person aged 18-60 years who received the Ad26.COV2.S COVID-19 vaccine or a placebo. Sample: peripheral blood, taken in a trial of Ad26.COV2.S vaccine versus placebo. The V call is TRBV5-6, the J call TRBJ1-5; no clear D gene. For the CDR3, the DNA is TGTGCCAGCAGCTTGCGCAATCAGCCCCAGCATTTT. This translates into CASSLRNQPQHF.